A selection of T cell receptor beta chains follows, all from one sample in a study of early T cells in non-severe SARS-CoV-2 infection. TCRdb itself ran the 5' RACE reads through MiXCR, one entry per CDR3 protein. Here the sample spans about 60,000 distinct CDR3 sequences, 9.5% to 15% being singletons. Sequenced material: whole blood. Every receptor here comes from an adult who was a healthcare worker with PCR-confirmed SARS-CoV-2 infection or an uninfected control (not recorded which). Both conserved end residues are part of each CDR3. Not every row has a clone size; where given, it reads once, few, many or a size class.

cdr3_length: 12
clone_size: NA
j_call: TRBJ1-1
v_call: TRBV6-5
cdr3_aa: CASENRNTEAFF

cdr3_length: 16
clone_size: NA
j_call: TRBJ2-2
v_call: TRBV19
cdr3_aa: CASSLLTGGAPGELFF

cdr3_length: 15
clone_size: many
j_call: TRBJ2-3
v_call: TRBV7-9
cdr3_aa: CASSGITRGRDTQYF

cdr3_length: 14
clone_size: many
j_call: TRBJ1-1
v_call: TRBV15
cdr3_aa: CATSREGDSTEAFF

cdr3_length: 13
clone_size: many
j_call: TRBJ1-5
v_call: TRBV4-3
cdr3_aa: CASSQDGNQPQHF

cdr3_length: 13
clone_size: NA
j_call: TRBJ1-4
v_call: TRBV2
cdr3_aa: CASRVREGEKLFF

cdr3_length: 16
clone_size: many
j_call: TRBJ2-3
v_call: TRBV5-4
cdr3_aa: CASSLVLSMHTDTQYF

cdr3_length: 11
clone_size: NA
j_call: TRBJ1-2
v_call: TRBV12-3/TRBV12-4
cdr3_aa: CASSSYNGYTF

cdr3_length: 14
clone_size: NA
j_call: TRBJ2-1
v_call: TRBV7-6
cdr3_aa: CASRAGGSNNEQFF

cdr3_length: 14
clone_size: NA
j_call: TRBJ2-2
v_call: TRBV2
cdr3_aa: CASTGPRGAGELFF

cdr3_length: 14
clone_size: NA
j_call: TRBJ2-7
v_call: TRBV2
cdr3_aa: CASSGTQGSGEQYF

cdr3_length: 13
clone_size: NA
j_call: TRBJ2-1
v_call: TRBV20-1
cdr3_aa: CSAPGQGTQEQFF

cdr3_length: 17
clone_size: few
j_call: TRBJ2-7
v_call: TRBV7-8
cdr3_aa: CASSLASIPSTLYEQYF

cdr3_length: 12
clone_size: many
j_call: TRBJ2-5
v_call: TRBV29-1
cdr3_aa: CSVLAGGETQYF

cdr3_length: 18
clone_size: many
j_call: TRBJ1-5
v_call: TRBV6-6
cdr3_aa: CASTPSRQGLTFNQPQHF

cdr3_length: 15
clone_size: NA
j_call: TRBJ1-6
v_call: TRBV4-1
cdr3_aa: CASSQLGSGNSPLHF

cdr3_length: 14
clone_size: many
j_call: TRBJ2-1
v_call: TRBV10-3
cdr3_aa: CAISDSDWDNEQFF